This TCR beta chain derives from a study of cytomegalovirus exposure and HLA in healthy donors. Turning to the study itself: When fewer than 500 donors were genotyped, 81% of them were found to fall in the Caucasian-associated ancestry cluster.

Deletions cut 2 bases from V and 8 bases from J, with 19 bases between. The CDR3 runs 16 residues. Germline-derived CDR1 and CDR2 are SGHAT and FQNNGV. Study findings and constraints: Sequencing probably produced one cluster of sequence variants that were highly shared. Cytomegalovirus-associated TCR beta chains were listed, numbering 164. In a later analysis, a missense DCLRE1C variant was linked to TCR beta V- and J-gene trimming.

Researchers ran the PCR with 60 Vbeta and 13 Jbeta primers. Using immunoSEQ multiplex PCR, the repertoire was profiled, and TCRdb retains in-frame clones only, with some absent. This sample yields over 150,000 clones, of which 65% to 85% are seen a single time; 7% belongs to the top ten. As for this clone: Its cognate antigen is unknown.

The chain has TRBV11-2 and TRBJ2-1; D is ambiguous. The clonotype comes from a woman aged 25 to 39 in good health and CMV-seropositive. Source material: PBMCs. The CDR3 here is CASSLLNIGLADEQFF. CDR3 nucleotide sequence: TGTGCCAGCAGCTTACTTAACATTGGCTTGGCCGATGAGCAGTTCTTC.